This note documents a single T cell receptor beta chain sequence. The sample comes from a study of blood T cell repertoires in COVID-19. Study information: The United States, Italy and Spain were the sources of the acute and convalescent COVID-19 samples. PBMCs, B-cell-depleted T cells, or T cells provided the cDNA or gDNA that made up the material.

Under the authors' procedure: Researchers report that nucleated cell counts were estimated from reference gene primer amplification. Repertoires were generated with immunoSEQ multiplex PCR, while TCRdb's copy carries only in-frame clones and drops some. The V and J calls and the clone size are those of that table, but D and trimming were determined from the DNA. This table has roughly 100,000 clones, 70% to 90% appearing once. Sequenced material: peripheral blood. The sequence derives from a woman in her sixties with acute or convalescent COVID-19.

The CDR3 sequence is CASSPQVDTEAFF. The DNA for the CDR3 is TGTGCCAGCAGCCCCCAGGTTGACACTGAAGCTTTCTTT. The chain links TRBV3-1 (or the pseudogene TRBV3-2) to TRBJ1-1, with D unclear. The germline CDR1 and CDR2 sequences are LGHDT and YNNKEL (reference sequence). The CDR3 has 13 residues. The V gene lost 4 bases and the J gene lost 3 bases, with 9 bases spanning the gap.